One T cell receptor (beta chain) is described in this entry. The CDR3 length is 14 residues. The junction had 13 bases not matched to a gene; V was cut back by 8 bases and J by 6 bases. From germline, CDR1 is MNHEY and CDR2 SVGAGI. Authors' analysis steps: Amplification from reference gene primers served as the basis for estimated nucleated cell counts. TCRdb's copy holds only in-frame clones and misses some; the assay was immunoSEQ multiplex PCR. V and J calls and clone size are given by that table; D and trimming were obtained from the DNA. The sample gives around 130,000 clones, about 83% of which show up once; 8.5% to 10% is in the top ten. This specimen belongs to a study of blood T cell repertoires in COVID-19. As for the study in general: The origin of the acute and convalescent COVID-19 samples was the United States, Italy and Spain.

This TCR derives from a man aged 35 to 55 with active or convalescent COVID-19. The source material was peripheral blood. The chain has TRBV6-5 and TRBJ2-7; 7 nucleotides align to TRBD2. CDR3 region: CASGSGGLVGEQYF. The DNA for the CDR3 is TGTGCCAGCGGCTCGGGAGGCCTCGTGGGCGAGCAGTACTTC.